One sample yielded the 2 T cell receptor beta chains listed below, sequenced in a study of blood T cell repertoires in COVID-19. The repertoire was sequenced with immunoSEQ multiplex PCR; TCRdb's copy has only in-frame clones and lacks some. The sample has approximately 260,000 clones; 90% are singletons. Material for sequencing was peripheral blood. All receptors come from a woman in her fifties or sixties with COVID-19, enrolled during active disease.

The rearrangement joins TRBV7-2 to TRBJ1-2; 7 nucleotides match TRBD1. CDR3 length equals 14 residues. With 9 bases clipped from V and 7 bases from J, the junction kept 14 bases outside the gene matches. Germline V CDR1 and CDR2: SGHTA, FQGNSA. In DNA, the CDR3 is TGTGCCAGTCGAGAGGGGGCGGCATCGGGTGGCTACACCTTC. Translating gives CASREGAASGGYTF.

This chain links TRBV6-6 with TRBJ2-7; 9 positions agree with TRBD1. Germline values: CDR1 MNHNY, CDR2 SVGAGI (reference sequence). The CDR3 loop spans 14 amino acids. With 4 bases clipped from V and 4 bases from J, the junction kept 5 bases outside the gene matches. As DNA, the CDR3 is TGTGCCAGCAGTTTAACAGGGGGCCAGTACGAGCAGTACTTC. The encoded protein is CASSLTGGQYEQYF.